The next 5 T cell receptor beta chains were all read from a single sample in a study of CD8+ T cells in alopecia areata (dated by TCRdb to between 2018 and 2020). Sample time point, as interpreted from the label and publication: baseline before oral tofacitinib. From alopecia areata patients, peripheral blood was collected along with lesional scalp punch biopsies. The library was made by the immunoSEQ multiplex PCR assay. For TCR sequencing, RNA was extracted from every sample and reverse transcribed into cDNA to serve as template. Here the immuneACCESS table is served through TCRdb, limited to in-frame sequences with V and J called. Missing clones are a known gap in these copies; in checked studies unresolved V genes cover under half, and the rest lacks a known reason. For this sample there are around 8,000 clones; nearly 70% appear just once. The ten largest make up 11% to 15% of the sample. The sequencing used skin, collected at week 0. These receptors came from a human donor with alopecia areata.

V is TRBV11-2 and J is TRBJ2-3, with D possibly TRBD2 on 7 matching bases. The germline V gene encodes CDR1 SGHAT and CDR2 FQNNGV. This CDR3 is built from 13 residues. Trimming took off 5 bases at V and 11 bases at J, with 17 bases between the two ends. The CDR3 DNA sequence: TGTGCCAGCAGCCTCGAGGGGGGGGCAGTGCAGTATTTT. Encoded protein: CASSLEGGAVQYF.

The chain joins TRBV7-9 to TRBJ2-3, with D perhaps matching TRBD2 (6 bases). V dropped 5 bases and J dropped 1 base, with 7 bases sitting between them. The length of the CDR3 is 13 residues. Looked up from germline, CDR1 is SEHNR and CDR2 is FQNEAQ (reference sequence). The CDR3 DNA is TGTGCCAGCAGCCCGGGGGGCACAGATACGCAGTATTTT. Residues: CASSPGGTDTQYF.

The J gene is TRBJ2-5, the V gene TRBV5-4; 9 nucleotides align to TRBD1. Gene TRBJ2-7 matches the end of the DNA better, so the J call may be wrong. CDR1 is SGHNT and CDR2 is YYREEE in the germline V gene (reference sequence). The CDR3 spans 14 residues. CDR3 bases: TGTGCCAGCAGCCCGACAGGGGGTGGTTACGAGCAGTACTTC. This gives the protein CASSPTGGGYEQYF.

The chain links TRBV6-5 to TRBJ1-2; no clear D. The ends were cut back, 4 bases at V and 4 bases at J, with 19 bases in the middle. CDR3 length: 16 amino acids. CDR1 is MNHEY, CDR2 SVGAGI, per germline. CDR3 residues: CASSSTYKTGFYGYTF. The CDR3 nucleotides read TGTGCCAGCAGTTCGACCTACAAGACGGGATTCTATGGCTACACCTTC.

This clone was counted a single time. The V call is TRBV29-1, the J call TRBJ1-1; perhaps TRBD1 as D (6 bases). The CDR3 extends over 15 amino acids. V was trimmed by 4 bases and J by 1 base, leaving 16 bases between them. CDR1 is SQVTM, CDR2 ANQGSEA, per germline. The CDR3 region is CSVGARGGWNTEAFF. CDR3 nucleotides: TGCAGCGTTGGTGCCCGGGGGGGCTGGAACACTGAAGCTTTCTTT.